These 3 T cell receptor beta chains were all obtained from the same sample, sequenced in a study of cytomegalovirus exposure and HLA in healthy donors. Profiled with immunoSEQ multiplex PCR; TCRdb holds only in-frame clones, not every one. The table records roughly 120,000 clones, about nine tenths of them present only once. Sequencing input: PBMCs. The receptors come from a man aged 18 to 30 in good health and CMV-seropositive.

The chain's CDR3 is CASSPDRGHGYTF. As DNA, the CDR3 is TGCGCCAGCAGCCCCGACAGGGGGCATGGCTACACCTTC. The chain employs TRBV4-3 and TRBJ1-2, with TRBD1 matching 10 bases. The germline CDR1 and CDR2 sequences are LGHNA and YSLEER. The CDR3 is 13 amino acids. V shed 4 bases and J 6 bases; nucleotides not matched to a gene: 2.

This clone showed up just a few times. The rearrangement joins TRBV14 to TRBJ1-1; 8 nucleotides line up with TRBD1. The CDR3 totals 15 residues. Germline loops: CDR1 SGHDN, CDR2 FVKESK. Unmatched junction bases numbered 3, after V lost 2 bases and J lost 1 base. The CDR3 spells CASSQWTGQNTEAFF. The CDR3 DNA follows: TGTGCCAGCAGCCAATGGACAGGGCAGAACACTGAAGCTTTCTTT.

The rearrangement joins TRBV6-4 to TRBJ2-1, with 9 bases fitting TRBD2. Germline V gives CDR1 MRHNA, CDR2 SNTAGT. V lost 3 bases, J lost 8 bases, and 8 bases stayed unmatched. CDR3 length: 15 residues. The CDR3 is CASSEKGGGAHEQFF. The CDR3 bases are TGTGCCAGCAGTGAGAAAGGCGGGGGGGCGCATGAGCAGTTCTTC.